This T cell receptor beta chain emerged from a study of blood T cell repertoires in COVID-19. Study summary: From the United States, Italy and Spain came samples of acute and convalescent COVID-19. T cells, B-cell-depleted T cells, or PBMCs supplied cDNA or gDNA.

In the authors' methods: Quantification of nucleated cells was approximated via reference gene primer amplification. Sequencing was performed with immunoSEQ multiplex PCR; in TCRdb, only in-frame clones are kept and a portion is missing. D and trimming come from the DNA, and the V and J calls and clone size come from that table. The repertoire has about 52,000 clones, about 88% of them found once; the top ten carry around a sixth. The CDR3 has 15 residues. With V trimmed by 6 bases and J by 5 bases, 7 bases remained unmatched. Germline V gene data show CDR1 as MNHEY and CDR2 as SVGAGI. The source material was peripheral blood. The chain joins TRBV6-5 to TRBJ2-1, with TRBD1 matching over 10 bases. This clonotype originated in a human donor with active COVID-19. The donor label of this sample is uncertain. The CDR3 reads CASSPIGTGDNEQFF. The CDR3 DNA sequence: TGTGCCAGCAGCCCCATCGGGACAGGGGACAATGAGCAGTTCTTC.